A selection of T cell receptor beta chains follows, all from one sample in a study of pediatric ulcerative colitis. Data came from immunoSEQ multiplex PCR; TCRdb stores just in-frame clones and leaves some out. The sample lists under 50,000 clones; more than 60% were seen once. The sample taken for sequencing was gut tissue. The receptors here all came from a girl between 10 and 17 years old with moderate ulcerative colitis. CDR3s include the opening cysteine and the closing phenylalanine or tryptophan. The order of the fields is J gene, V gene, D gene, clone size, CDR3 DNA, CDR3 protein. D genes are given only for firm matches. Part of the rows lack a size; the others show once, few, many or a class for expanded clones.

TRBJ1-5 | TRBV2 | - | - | TGTGCCAGCAGTGAAGCCAGGAATAATCAGCCCCAGCATTTT | CASSEARNNQPQHF
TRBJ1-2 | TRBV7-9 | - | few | TGTGCCAGCAGCTTAGAGTTTAGGTATGGCTACACCTTC | CASSLEFRYGYTF
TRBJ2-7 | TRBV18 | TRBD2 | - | TGTGCCAGCTCACCACGGGCGGGAGCGACCTACGAGCAGTACTTC | CASSPRAGATYEQYF
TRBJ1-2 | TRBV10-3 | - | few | TGTGCCATCAGTGAGACGGCAGGGCAGGGTGGCTACACCTTC | CAISETAGQGGYTF
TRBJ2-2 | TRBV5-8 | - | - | TGTGCCAGCAGCTTGGGCAGGTGGAACACCGGGGAGCTGTTTTTT | CASSLGRWNTGELFF
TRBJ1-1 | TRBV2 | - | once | TGTGCCAGCAGTTACAGACGGGAGGGCAACACTGAAGCTTTCTTT | CASSYRREGNTEAFF
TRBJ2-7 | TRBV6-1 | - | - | TGTGCCAGCGGATCCTACGAGCAGTACTTC | CASGSYEQYF
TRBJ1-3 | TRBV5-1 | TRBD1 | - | TGCGCCAGCAGCTCTGGGACAGGGACCTCTGGAAACACCATATATTTT | CASSSGTGTSGNTIYF
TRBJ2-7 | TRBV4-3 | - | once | TGCGCCAGCAGCCAAAATTCGGGGAGTGAGCAGTACTTC | CASSQNSGSEQYF
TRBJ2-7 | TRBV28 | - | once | TGTGCCAGCAGTGTGGGAACCTCCTACGAGCAGTACTTC | CASSVGTSYEQYF
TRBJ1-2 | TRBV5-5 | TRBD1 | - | TGTGCCAGCAGCAAAGGACAGGGATGGGACTATGGCTACACCTTC | CASSKGQGWDYGYTF
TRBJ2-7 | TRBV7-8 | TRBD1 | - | TGTGCCAGCAGCTCGGACAGGGCCCTGGGGGAGCAGTACTTC | CASSSDRALGEQYF
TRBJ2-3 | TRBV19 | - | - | TGTGCCAGTAATAAGGGGGGGGCAGATACGCAGTATTTT | CASNKGGADTQYF
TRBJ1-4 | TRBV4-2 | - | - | TGTGCCAGCAGCCTAGACACCGAAAGCGGAAATGAAAAACTGTTTTTT | CASSLDTESGNEKLFF
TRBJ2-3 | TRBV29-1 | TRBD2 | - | TGCAGCGTCAGACTAGCGGGAGGAAGCACAGATACGCAGTATTTT | CSVRLAGGSTDTQYF
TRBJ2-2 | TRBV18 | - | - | TGTGCCAGCTCACCGGCGACAGTGGAGAACACCGGGGAGCTGTTTTTT | CASSPATVENTGELFF
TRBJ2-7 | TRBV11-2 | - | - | TGTGCCAGCAGCTTCGACAGCTCCTACGAGCAGTACTTC | CASSFDSSYEQYF
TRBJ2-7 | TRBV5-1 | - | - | TGCGCCAGCAGCCACGGTGAGGGGTACGAGCAGTACTTC | CASSHGEGYEQYF
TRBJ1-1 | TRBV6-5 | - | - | TGTGCCAGCAGGGACAAAGTATGGAGTGAAGCTTTCTTT | CASRDKVWSEAFF
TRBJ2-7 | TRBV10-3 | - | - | TGTGCCATCAGTGGGGGTCGGTTATCCTACGAGCAGTACTTC | CAISGGRLSYEQYF
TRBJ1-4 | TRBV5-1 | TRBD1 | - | TGCGCCAGCAGCTTGGGGGACAGGTATAATGAAAAACTGTTTTTT | CASSLGDRYNEKLFF
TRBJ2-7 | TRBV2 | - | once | TGTGCCAGCTATCGGGGGACGACCCTCTCCTACGAGCAGTACTTC | CASYRGTTLSYEQYF
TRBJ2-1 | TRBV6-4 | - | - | TGTGCCAGCAGTGGGACAGAATACAATGAGCAGTTCTTC | CASSGTEYNEQFF
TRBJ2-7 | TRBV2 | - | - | TGTGCCAGCAAAAGGGGCCGGGACTCGGCCTACGAGCAGTACTTC | CASKRGRDSAYEQYF
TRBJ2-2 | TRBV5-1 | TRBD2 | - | TGCGCCAGCAGGCGCTTTCAGCGGGAGATATCCGGGGAGCTGTTTTTT | CASRRFQREISGELFF
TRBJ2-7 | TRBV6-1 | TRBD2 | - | TGTGCCAGCAGTGTTATGCCGGGACTACCCTACGAGCAGTACTTC | CASSVMPGLPYEQYF
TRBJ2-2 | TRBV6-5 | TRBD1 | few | TGTGCCAGCAGTTATGACAGGGTGAACACCGGGGAGCTGTTTTTT | CASSYDRVNTGELFF
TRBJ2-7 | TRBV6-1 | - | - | TGTGCCAGCAAACTTTTGGCGGAGCAGTACTTC | CASKLLAEQYF
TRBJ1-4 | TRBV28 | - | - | TGTGCCAGCCAATCGGCAGGGGCTTTAAATGAAAAACTGTTTTTT | CASQSAGALNEKLFF
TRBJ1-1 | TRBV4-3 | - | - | TGCGCCAGCAGCCAAGACACGGGGAGGAGAGCTTTCTTT | CASSQDTGRRAFF
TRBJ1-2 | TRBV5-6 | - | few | TGTGCCAGCAGCTTGGACGGGGGGTCCTTATCTTATGGCTACACCTTC | CASSLDGGSLSYGYTF
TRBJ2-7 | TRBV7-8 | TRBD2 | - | TGTGCCAGCAGCAGGGGAGGGGTTGCCTACGAGCAGTACTTC | CASSRGGVAYEQYF
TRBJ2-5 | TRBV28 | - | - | TGTGCCAGCAGTTCAATCCACCCGGGGCTAAAACAAGAGACCCAGTACTTC | CASSSIHPGLKQETQYF
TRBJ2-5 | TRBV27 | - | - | TGTGCCAGCAGTTTAGGGCAAGCAGGCAAAGAGACCCAGTACTTC | CASSLGQAGKETQYF
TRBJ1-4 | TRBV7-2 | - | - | TGTGCCAGCAGCTTAAACGGGGCCAGGGGAGGTGAAAAACTGTTTTTT | CASSLNGARGGEKLFF
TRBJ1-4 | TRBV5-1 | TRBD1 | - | TGCGCCAGCAGCTCAACAGGGGGGGATGAAAAACTGTTTTTT | CASSSTGGDEKLFF
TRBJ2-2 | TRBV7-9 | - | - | TGTGCCAGCAGCTTAATCCAAGGAACCGGGGAGCTGTTTTTT | CASSLIQGTGELFF
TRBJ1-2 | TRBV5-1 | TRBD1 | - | TGCGCCAGCAGCTCTACAGGGGAGAGTGGCTACACCTTC | CASSSTGESGYTF
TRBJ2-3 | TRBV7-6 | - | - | TGTGCCAGCAGCTTAGCGTGGAGGGATACGCAGTATTTT | CASSLAWRDTQYF
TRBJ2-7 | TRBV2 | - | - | TGTGCCAGCAGTTTATCGAGGGCAGGGTTCAGGAACGAGCAGTACTTC | CASSLSRAGFRNEQYF
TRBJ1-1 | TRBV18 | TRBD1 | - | TGTGCCAGCTCACCCGCGACAGGGCCCTCGAACACTGAAGCTTTCTTT | CASSPATGPSNTEAFF
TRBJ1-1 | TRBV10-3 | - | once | TGTGCCATCAGTGAGTCTCCTGAGGCAGGTGAAGCTTTCTTT | CAISESPEAGEAFF
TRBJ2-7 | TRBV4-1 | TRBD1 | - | TGCGCCAGCAGCCAACAGGACAGGAAAGGTTACGAGCAGTACTTC | CASSQQDRKGYEQYF
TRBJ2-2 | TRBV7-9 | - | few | TGTGCCAGCAAAGTATCGGGCACCGGGGAGCTGTTTTTT | CASKVSGTGELFF
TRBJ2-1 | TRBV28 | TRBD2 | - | TGTGCCAGCAGTTTAGGTCCCCGGACTAGCCCCTACAATGAGCAGTTCTTC | CASSLGPRTSPYNEQFF
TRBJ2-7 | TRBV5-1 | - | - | TGCGCCAGCAGCTTAGGGACCGAGCAGTACTTC | CASSLGTEQYF
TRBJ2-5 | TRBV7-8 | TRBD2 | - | TGTGCCAGCAGCTTAGTAGCGGGAGAGGGGGAGACCCAGTACTTC | CASSLVAGEGETQYF
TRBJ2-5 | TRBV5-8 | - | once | TGTGCCAGCAGCTTCCCCAGTATCCAAGAGACCCAGTACTTC | CASSFPSIQETQYF
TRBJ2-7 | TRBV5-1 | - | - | TGCGCCAGCAGCAAAACGGACAGCTACGAGCAGTACTTC | CASSKTDSYEQYF
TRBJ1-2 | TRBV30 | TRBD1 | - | TGTGCCTGGAGGCCCGGGACAGACTATGGCTACACCTTC | CAWRPGTDYGYTF
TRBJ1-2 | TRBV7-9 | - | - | TGTGCCAGCAGCTTACCTCCGGGCCCTAGGGATGGCTACACCTTC | CASSLPPGPRDGYTF
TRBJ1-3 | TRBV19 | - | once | TGTGCCAGTAGCGCCCCCGGGAGGGACGCTGGAAACACCATATATTTT | CASSAPGRDAGNTIYF
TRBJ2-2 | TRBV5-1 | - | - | TGCGCCAGCAGCTTTCCAGGGAACACCGGGGAGCTGTTTTTT | CASSFPGNTGELFF
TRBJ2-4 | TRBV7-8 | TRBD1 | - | TGTGCCAGCAGCTCGGGACAGGTTAGCAAAAACATTCAGTACTTC | CASSSGQVSKNIQYF
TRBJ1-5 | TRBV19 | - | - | TGTGCCAGTAGTATGGGGGCAGCAGGCCGTCAGCCCCAGCATTTT | CASSMGAAGRQPQHF